One T cell receptor beta chain is described in this entry. This record belongs to a study of blood T cell repertoires in COVID-19. Across the whole study: Researchers got acute and convalescent COVID-19 samples from the United States, Italy and Spain.

Authors' data handling: It was from reference gene primer amplification that nucleated cell counts were estimated. Assay used: immunoSEQ multiplex PCR; TCRdb lists only in-frame clones, some missing. From that table come the V and J calls and clone size; the DNA was used to work out D and trimming. Among 47,000 or so clones listed, 80% to 90% were seen once. The length of the CDR3 is 21 residues. V trimming: 0 bases; J trimming: 4 bases; junction bases outside the gene matches: 21. Looked up from germline, CDR1 is WNHNN and CDR2 is SYGVQD (reference sequence). The receptor comes from a woman aged 55-70 years with acute or convalescent COVID-19. This chain joins TRBV10-1 and TRBJ1-2, with 9 bases fitting TRBD1. Material for sequencing was peripheral blood. CDR3 sequence (DNA): TGCGCCAGCAGTGAGTCGATGGGAGACAGGGGGACCGGGGAAACCATCTATGGCTACACCTTC. Its protein is CASSESMGDRGTGETIYGYTF.